This T cell receptor (beta chain) was found in a study of blood T cell repertoires in COVID-19. CDR3 length: 20 amino acids. This table comes from immunoSEQ multiplex PCR, and its TCRdb copy is limited to in-frame clones, with some not included. The data hold about 270,000 clones, with roughly 84% observed a single time. Material for sequencing was peripheral blood. The chain employs TRBV1 and TRBJ2-1; no DNA check was done on the table's D call, TRBD2. TRBV1 is termed a pseudogene. The sequence derives from a young woman with acute or convalescent COVID-19. This CDR3 is CTSSQAYRERESEGADEQFF. In DNA, the CDR3 is TGCACCAGCAGCCAAGCTTATAGAGAGCGGGAGTCCGAAGGGGCGGATGAGCAGTTCTTC.